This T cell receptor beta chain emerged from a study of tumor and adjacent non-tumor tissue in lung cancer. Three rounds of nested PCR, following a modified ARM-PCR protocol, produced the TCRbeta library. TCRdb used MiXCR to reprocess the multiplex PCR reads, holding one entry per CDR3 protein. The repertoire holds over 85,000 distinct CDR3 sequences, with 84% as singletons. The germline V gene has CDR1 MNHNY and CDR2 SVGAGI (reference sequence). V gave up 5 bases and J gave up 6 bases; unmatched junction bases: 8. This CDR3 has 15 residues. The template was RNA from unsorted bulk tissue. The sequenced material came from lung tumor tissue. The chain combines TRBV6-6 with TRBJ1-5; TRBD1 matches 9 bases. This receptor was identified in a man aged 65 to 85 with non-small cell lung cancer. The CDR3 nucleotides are TGTGCCAGCAGTAACACAGGGGGCTTCATTCAGCCCCAGCATTTT. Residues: CASSNTGGFIQPQHF.